This is a list of T cell receptor beta chains from one sample in a study of CD8+CD57+ T cells in acquired aplastic anemia. Via MiXCR, TCRdb re-called the reads, giving one row per CDR3 protein. The table shows about 190,000 distinct CDR3 sequences, with 40% to 50% occurring only once. The sequencing sample was made of sorted CD4+, CD8+, or CD8+CD57+ T cells (not recorded which) from PBMCs. These receptors all stem from a human donor with aplastic anemia. CDR3s include the opening cysteine and the closing phenylalanine or tryptophan. The D gene is left open where the match is weak. Clone size is not always given. Where it is, it says once, few, many or a class for expanded clones.

TRBD1,TRBJ2-7,.,TRBV9,TGTGCCAGCCAACCCGGGACAGGGGCCGAGCAGTACTTC,CASQPGTGAEQYF
.,TRBJ1-2,many,TRBV2,TGTGCCAGCAGTGAAACCGGGGAGTTTGGCTATGGCTACACCTTC,CASSETGEFGYGYTF
.,TRBJ1-6,.,TRBV19,TGTGCCAGTAGTATGACCGGAAGTTCACCCCTCCACTTT,CASSMTGSSPLHF
.,TRBJ1-1,.,TRBV19,TGTGCCAGTAGTCCGGGGTCCGCCCGCGGAACTGAAGCTTTCTTT,CASSPGSARGTEAFF
.,TRBJ2-1,.,TRBV7-8,TGTGCCAGCAGCTTAAATCGCCCCAGGGTGAGGGAGCAGTTCTTC,CASSLNRPRVREQFF
.,TRBJ2-5,once,TRBV2,TGTGTCAGCATAGGACTACCGGAGACCCAGTACTTC,CVSIGLPETQYF
.,TRBJ2-1,.,TRBV6-5,TGTGCCAGCAGTTACTGGAAGGGTATTGATTTCAATGAGCAGTTCTTC,CASSYWKGIDFNEQFF
.,TRBJ1-1,.,TRBV12-3/TRBV12-4,TGTGCCAGCATGGACGGGAACACTGAAGCTTTCTTT,CASMDGNTEAFF
.,TRBJ1-1,many,TRBV19,TGTGCCAGTAGTATCCCAGTTCAGGGAGGTGAAGCTTTCTTT,CASSIPVQGGEAFF
.,TRBJ2-2,few,TRBV7-7,TGTGCTAGCAGCTTGGCCTTTAATGGCGGGGAGCTGTTTTTT,CASSLAFNGGELFF
.,TRBJ2-7,many,TRBV7-2,TGTGCCAGCAGCTTAGCCCGCGTTTCCTACGAGCAGTACTTC,CASSLARVSYEQYF
.,TRBJ1-4,many,TRBV12-3/TRBV12-4,TGTGCCAGCAGTTTAATGGTCTTACCTAATGAAAAACTGTTTTTT,CASSLMVLPNEKLFF
.,TRBJ2-4,.,TRBV20-1,TGCAGTGGTAGCAGTCCTCCAGGAGACATTCAGTACTTC,CSGSSPPGDIQYF
TRBD2,TRBJ2-5,once,TRBV10-2,TGCGCCAGCAGTTACTTACGGACTAGCGGGGACCAAACCCAGTACTTC,CASSYLRTSGDQTQYF
.,TRBJ1-4,.,TRBV15,TGTGCCACCAGCAGAGTGGGGGTGGGGGCCCCTAATGAAAAACTGTTTTTT,CATSRVGVGAPNEKLFF
TRBD1,TRBJ2-7,.,TRBV20-1,TGCGGTGCTTTTCCCGGGACAGGGACCTACAAGCAGTACTTC,CGAFPGTGTYKQYF
.,TRBJ2-2,.,TRBV30,TGTGCCTGGAGGTTTCAGGGCGTCACCGGGGAGCTGTTTTTT,CAWRFQGVTGELFF
.,TRBJ2-7,few,TRBV30,TGTGCCTTCGGGACCGGGCCTACCTCCTACGAGCAGTACTTC,CAFGTGPTSYEQYF
.,TRBJ1-2,.,TRBV10-3,TGTGCCATCAGTGAGGCCGGGACTCAGACAGCCCAATATGGCTACACCTTC,CAISEAGTQTAQYGYTF
.,TRBJ1-1,.,TRBV10-2,TGCGCCAGCAGTGAGACGTCCCTCCCTGAAGCTTTCTTT,CASSETSLPEAFF
.,TRBJ1-1,.,TRBV7-9,TGCGCCAGCAGCGAAGGGGTTGGCACTGAAGCTTTCTTT,CASSEGVGTEAFF
.,TRBJ2-7,.,TRBV7-2,TGTGCCAGCAGCCAATACCTACGAGAGCAGTACTTC,CASSQYLREQYF
.,TRBJ2-7,many,TRBV28,TGTGCCAGCACTCTAAGCGGAGCGGTGTACGAGCAGTACTTC,CASTLSGAVYEQYF
.,TRBJ1-6,.,TRBV9,TGTGCCAGCAGCCCAACAGTGAATTCACCCCTCCACTTT,CASSPTVNSPLHF
.,TRBJ2-1,many,TRBV6-1,TGTGCCAGCAACGACGGACAGCTTCTCTCCTACAATGAGCAGTTCTTC,CASNDGQLLSYNEQFF
TRBD2,TRBJ2-1,.,TRBV6-1,TGTGCCAGCAGTGAGACTACCAGCGGGGCGAATGAGCAGTTCTTC,CASSETTSGANEQFF
TRBD1,TRBJ2-1,.,TRBV11-1,TGTGCCAGCAGCCCACGGTTGGTCACAGGGGGCAATGAGCAGTTCTTC,CASSPRLVTGGNEQFF
.,TRBJ2-3,.,TRBV20-1,TGCAGTGTTCTCCTCCGGAAAGGGATTACCGCAGATACGCAGTATTTT,CSVLLRKGITADTQYF
.,TRBJ2-3,many,TRBV24-1,TGTGCCACCAGTGAGGTCACAGATACGCAGTATTTT,CATSEVTDTQYF
.,TRBJ1-3,once,TRBV3-1,TGTGCCAGCAGCCCCTTTGAGAGCTCTGGAAACACCATATATTTT,CASSPFESSGNTIYF
.,TRBJ1-5,few,TRBV20-1,TGCAGTGCGCTCCGGGGTGACAGTAGCAATCAGCCCCAGCATTTT,CSALRGDSSNQPQHF
TRBD1,TRBJ2-1,.,TRBV12-3/TRBV12-4,TGTGCCAGCAGTTTCGGGACAGCCTACAATGAGCAGTTCTTC,CASSFGTAYNEQFF
TRBD1,TRBJ1-2,.,TRBV7-8,TGTGCCAGCAGCTTAGCCCCAGGGGGGCTGTCTGGCTACACCTTC,CASSLAPGGLSGYTF
.,TRBJ1-6,few,TRBV2,TGTGCCAGCGCCAGCTATAATTCACCCCTCCACTTT,CASASYNSPLHF
TRBD2,TRBJ2-1,.,TRBV10-3,TGTGCCATCAGTGAGTCACTAGCGGCGGCCTACAATGAGCAGTTCTTC,CAISESLAAAYNEQFF
.,TRBJ2-1,.,TRBV9,TGTGCCAGCAGCGCCGGGGGTAAATCCTACAATGAGCAGTTCTTC,CASSAGGKSYNEQFF
TRBD1,TRBJ2-5,.,TRBV25-1,TGTGCCAGCAGTGAGCGACAGGGGGCGCGGGAGACCCAGTACTTC,CASSERQGARETQYF
.,TRBJ2-7,.,TRBV10-2,TGCGCCAGCAGTGAAGGACTCCTCTCCTACGAGCAGTACTTC,CASSEGLLSYEQYF
.,TRBJ2-1,.,TRBV12-3/TRBV12-4,TGTGCCAGCAGTATCAGACTATACTACAATGAGCAGTTCTTC,CASSIRLYYNEQFF
TRBD2,TRBJ2-3,many,TRBV11-3,TGTGCCAGCAGCTCCGGGGGGGCGGGTTATTTT,CASSSGGAGYF
.,TRBJ2-1,many,TRBV20-1,TGCAGTGCTAGCGGGAGCTCCTACAATGAGCAGTTCTTC,CSASGSSYNEQFF
TRBD1,TRBJ1-6,many,TRBV5-1,TGCGCCAGCAGCCAAGGGGACAGGGGAGGATATTCACCCCTCCACTTT,CASSQGDRGGYSPLHF
TRBD2,TRBJ2-1,many,TRBV10-3,TGTGCCATCAGTGCATCTAGCGGGGAATACAATGAGCAGTTCTTC,CAISASSGEYNEQFF
.,TRBJ1-2,.,TRBV10-3,TGTGCCATCAGCTTGACATTTCCGCGGGACTACACCTTC,CAISLTFPRDYTF
.,TRBJ1-1,.,TRBV2,TGTGCCAGCAGTCAATCACGGGGGACTGAAGCTTTCTTT,CASSQSRGTEAFF
.,TRBJ2-1,few,TRBV7-3,TGTGCCAGCAGCTTAGTGGGCTGGACCTCCTACAATGGGCAGTTCTTC,CASSLVGWTSYNGQFF
.,TRBJ2-3,many,TRBV5-5,TGTGCCAGCAGCTCCGGTAGATCGCGCACAGATACGCAGTATTTT,CASSSGRSRTDTQYF
TRBD1,TRBJ1-1,many,TRBV30,TGTGCCTGGTCAGGGGGCGATGAAGCTTTCTTT,CAWSGGDEAFF
.,TRBJ2-1,once,TRBV20-1,TGCAGTGCTTGGAACCGATTGTACAATGAGCAGTTCTTC,CSAWNRLYNEQFF
.,TRBJ1-1,.,TRBV25-1,TGTGCCAGCAGCTTGTCTTCGGGTGGGACAGCTTTCTTT,CASSLSSGGTAFF
.,TRBJ1-5,.,TRBV15,TGTGCCACCAGCCAATTAGGGGGGAAGCACGAGCATTTT,CATSQLGGKHEHF
.,TRBJ2-7,.,TRBV15,TGTGCCAGCAGGCCCCGGGACGGTTCTTCCTACGAGCAGTACTTC,CASRPRDGSSYEQYF
TRBD1,TRBJ2-3,many,TRBV15,TGTGCCACCAGCGGTAGACAGGGATTAACAGATACGCAGTATTTT,CATSGRQGLTDTQYF
TRBD2,TRBJ2-5,.,TRBV20-1,TGCAGTGCTAGAGATCGGCTAGCGGGGGCTCAAGAGACCCAGTACTTC,CSARDRLAGAQETQYF
.,TRBJ2-7,many,TRBV30,TGTGCCTGGAGCGAGGGGATTCCCTACGAGCAGTACTTC,CAWSEGIPYEQYF
.,TRBJ1-6,.,TRBV2,TGTGCCAGCACGGCGGCAGAATCCTATAATTCACCCCTCCACTTT,CASTAAESYNSPLHF
.,TRBJ2-2,many,TRBV9,TGTGCCAGCAGCCGGGGGCGGCTAGGGATCGGGGAGCTGTTTTTT,CASSRGRLGIGELFF
.,TRBJ2-3,many,TRBV7-2,TGTGCCAGCAGCTTATCGGGCACAGATACGCAGTATTTT,CASSLSGTDTQYF
.,TRBJ2-7,.,TRBV5-1,TGCGCCAGCAGCTGGGTGGGGTTGCGAGAGCAGTACTTC,CASSWVGLREQYF
TRBD1,TRBJ1-5,few,TRBV6-1,TGTGCCAGCAGGAACACAGGGGGAGGCAATCAGCCCCAGCATTTT,CASRNTGGGNQPQHF